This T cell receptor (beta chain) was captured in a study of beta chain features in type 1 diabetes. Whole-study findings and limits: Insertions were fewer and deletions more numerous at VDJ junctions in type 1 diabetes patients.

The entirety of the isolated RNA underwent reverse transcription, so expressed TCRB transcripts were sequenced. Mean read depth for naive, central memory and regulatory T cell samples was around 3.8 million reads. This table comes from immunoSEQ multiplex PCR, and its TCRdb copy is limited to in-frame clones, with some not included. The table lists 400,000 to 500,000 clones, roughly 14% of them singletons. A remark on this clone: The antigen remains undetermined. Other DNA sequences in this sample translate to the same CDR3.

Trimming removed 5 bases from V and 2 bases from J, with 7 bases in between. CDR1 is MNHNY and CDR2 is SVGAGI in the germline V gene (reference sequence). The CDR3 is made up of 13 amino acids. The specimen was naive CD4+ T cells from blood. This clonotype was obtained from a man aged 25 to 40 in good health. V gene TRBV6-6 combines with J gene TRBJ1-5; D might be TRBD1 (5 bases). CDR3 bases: TGTGCCAGCAGTCCGACAGGCAATCAGCCCCAGCATTTT. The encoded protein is CASSPTGNQPQHF.